This T cell receptor (beta chain) was sequenced for a study of blood T cells in healthy people across ages. The CDR3 runs to 15 residues. CDR1 is LNHDA, CDR2 SQIVND, per germline (reference sequence). Trimming left V 1 base short and J 4 bases short, with 13 bases between. This clonotype was counted only a few times. It was with a sample-barcoded 5' primer and a J-beta primer mix that a second PCR of roughly 7 to 12 cycles was run. The template-switch adaptor was a 5' adaptor with 12 random nucleotides. It tagged each cDNA molecule. Any given sample supplied a minimum of 3 million CDR3-containing paired-end reads. TCRdb fed the 5' RACE reads into MiXCR, producing one record per CDR3 protein. The table lists 700,000 or so distinct CDR3 sequences, about a fifth of them singletons. Per-sample PBMC isolation yielded at least 7 million cells.

The gene calls are TRBV19 and TRBJ1-2; D unresolved. This receptor was taken from a man between 65 and 79 years old in good health. Input material: blood. CDR3 DNA: TGTGCCAGTAGTATAGGGTACGGAGGAGGCTATGGCTACACCTTC. As protein: CASSIGYGGGYGYTF.